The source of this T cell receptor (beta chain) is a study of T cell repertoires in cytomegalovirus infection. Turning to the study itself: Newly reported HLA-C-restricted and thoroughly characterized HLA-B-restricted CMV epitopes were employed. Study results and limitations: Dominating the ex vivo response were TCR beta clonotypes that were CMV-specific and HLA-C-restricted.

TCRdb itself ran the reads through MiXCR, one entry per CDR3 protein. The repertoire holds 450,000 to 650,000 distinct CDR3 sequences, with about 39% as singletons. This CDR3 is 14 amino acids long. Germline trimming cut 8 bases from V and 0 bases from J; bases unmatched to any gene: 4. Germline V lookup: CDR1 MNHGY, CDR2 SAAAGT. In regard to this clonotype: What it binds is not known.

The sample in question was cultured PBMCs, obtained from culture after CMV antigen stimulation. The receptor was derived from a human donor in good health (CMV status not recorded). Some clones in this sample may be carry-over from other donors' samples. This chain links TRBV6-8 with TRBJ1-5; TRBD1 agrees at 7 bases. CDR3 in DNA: TGTGCCAGCGGTGGACAGGCTAGCAATCAGCCCCAGCATTTT. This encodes CASGGQASNQPQHF.